The 21 T cell receptor beta chains below all came from one sample that was sequenced in a study of cytomegalovirus exposure and HLA in healthy donors. Amplification used 60 Vbeta primers and 13 Jbeta primers. Clones were sequenced by immunoSEQ multiplex PCR, and TCRdb holds only the in-frame ones, with some missing. This sample lists more than 100,000 clones; its ten largest clones have about 1.6%. The specimen was PBMCs. Receptors were obtained from a woman between 40 and 55 years old in good health and CMV-seronegative.

Here the CDR3 DNA reads TGTGCCAGCATGAGCACAGGACAGGCTTACGAGCAGTACGTC. Translation: CASMSTGQAYEQYV. This rearrangement joins TRBV6-1 to TRBJ2-7, with 7 bases that match TRBD1. This CDR3 contains 14 residues. Germline CDR1 and CDR2: MNHNS and SASEGT. The J segment lost 4 bases and the V segment lost 7 bases, leaving 10 bases of the junction unmatched.

This sequence joins TRBV7-3 and TRBJ2-1, with 14 positions matching TRBD2. The CDR3 loop spans 15 amino acids. Germline-derived CDR1 and CDR2 are SGHTA and FQGTGA. The V segment lost 0 bases and the J segment 12 bases; nucleotides outside the gene matches: 4. CDR3 sequence reads: CASSLTTSGGAGQFF. CDR3 bases: TGTGCCAGCAGCTTAACGACTAGCGGGGGGGCAGGGCAGTTCTTC.

This sequence joins TRBV6-1 and TRBJ1-1; D not resolved. Germline CDR1 reads MNHNS; CDR2 reads SASEGT. V lost 2 bases and J 1 base, leaving 11 bases between the germline ends. This CDR3 has 15 amino acids. CDR3 in amino acids: CASSERQGRNTEAFF. CDR3 coding DNA: TGTGCCAGCAGTGAAAGACAAGGGAGGAACACTGAAGCTTTCTTT.

The chain recombines TRBV4-3 with TRBJ2-3; 7 bases match TRBD1. J lost 5 bases, V lost 1 base, and 6 bases had no gene match. The length of the CDR3 is 15 residues. CDR1 and CDR2 (germline): LGHNA, YSLEER. CDR3 in DNA: TGCGCCAGCAGCCAAGCCGGGGCAGGGGGAGATACGCAGTATTTT. Residues: CASSQAGAGGDTQYF.

The V call is TRBV7-2, the J call TRBJ1-2; weak D call: TRBD1 (5 bases). This CDR3 is built from 14 residues. Germline-derived CDR1 and CDR2 are SGHTA and FQGNSA. V lost 3 bases and J 5 bases, leaving 13 bases between the germline ends. CDR3 sequence (DNA): TGTGCCAGCAGCTTCGAGGGGAGCGGGTATGGCTACACCTTC. It codes for CASSFEGSGYGYTF. The full variable domain, completed using reference TRBV7-2 and TRBJ1-2, is GAGVSQSPSNKVTEKGKDVELRCDPISGHTALYWYRQSLGQGLEFLIYFQGNSAPDKSGLPSDRFSAERTGGSVSTLTIQRTQQEDSAVYLCASSFEGSGYGYTFGSGTRLTVV.

The chain's CDR3 is CASSVGEGQGSDTQYF. The CDR3 DNA is TGTGCCAGCAGCGTAGGGGAGGGACAGGGGTCAGATACGCAGTATTTT. This chain connects TRBV9 to TRBJ2-3; TRBD1 matches at 10 bases. Germline lookup yields CDR1 SGDLS and CDR2 YYNGEE. The CDR3 totals 16 residues. With 0 bases clipped from V and 4 bases from J, the junction kept 5 bases outside the gene matches.

CDR3 sequence: CASSYSGTGEAFF. In nucleotides, the CDR3 is TGTGCCAGCAGTTACTCCGGGACAGGGGAAGCTTTCTTT. This chain links TRBV6-5 with TRBJ1-1, with 9 nucleotides matching TRBD1. Germline V gene data show CDR1 as MNHEY and CDR2 as SVGAGI. Trimming took 0 bases from V and 8 from J; bases not matched to a gene: 1. The CDR3 extends over 13 amino acids.

Points on this clone: Within the sample, other DNA sequences also encode this same CDR3. The chain couples TRBV5-1 to TRBJ2-3; 7 bases are shared with TRBD2. The germline CDR1 and CDR2 sequences are SGHRS and YFSETQ. The trim removed 4 bases at V and 4 bases at J, leaving 15 bases unmatched. The CDR3 sequence is 17 residues long. CDR3 protein: CASSASWAGVTADTQYF. As DNA, the CDR3 is TGCGCCAGCAGCGCCAGTTGGGCGGGGGTAACCGCAGATACGCAGTATTTT.

The chain is built from TRBV2 and TRBJ2-5; D gene unclear. In germline, CDR1 is SNHLY, CDR2 FYNNEI. V gave up 2 bases and J gave up 5 bases, with 9 bases separating them. The CDR3 length is 13 residues. The CDR3 coding sequence is TGTGCCAGCAGTGAAAACACCTCGGAGACCCAGTACTTC. It encodes CASSENTSETQYF. Using reference TRBV2 and TRBJ2-5 for the parts outside the CDR3, the full variable domain is EPEVTQTPSHQVTQMGQEVILRCVPISNHLYFYWYRQILGQKVEFLVSFYNNEISEKSEIFDDQFSVERPDGSNFTLKIRSTKLEDSAMYFCASSENTSETQYFGPGTRLLVL.

This chain uses TRBV6-1 with TRBJ2-3; weak D call: TRBD2 (6 bases). CDR3 length: 14 residues. Germline CDR1 MNHNS, CDR2 SASEGT. With 5 bases removed from V and 1 base from J, the gap between germline ends came to 10 bases. The CDR3 bases are TGTGCCAGCAGTCTACAGCGGGGCACAGATACGCAGTATTTT. It is translated as CASSLQRGTDTQYF.

DNA for the CDR3: TGTGCCAGTAGTATCTGGCCCTATAATTCACCCCTCCACTTT. Residues: CASSIWPYNSPLHF. This chain uses TRBV19 with TRBJ1-6; no clear D gene. Germline V gene lookup returns CDR1 LNHDA and CDR2 SQIVND (reference sequence). Deletions cut 3 bases from V and 2 bases from J, with 5 bases between. The CDR3 contains 14 residues.

This chain joins TRBV7-2 and TRBJ1-4; D is perhaps TRBD1 (6 bases). Germline V gene sequence: CDR1 SGHTA, CDR2 FQGNSA. The CDR3 totals 17 residues. V was trimmed by 5 bases and J by 0 bases, leaving 16 bases between them. CDR3 in DNA: TGTGCCAGCAGCCTATTGGGGGCCATCGCAACTAATGAAAAACTGTTTTTT. This encodes CASSLLGAIATNEKLFF.

This chain links TRBV29-1 with TRBJ2-7; TRBD1 agrees at 9 bases. The V and J ends lost 8 bases and 7 bases, in that order; junction bases with no gene match: 12. Germline CDR1 and CDR2: SQVTM and ANQGSEA. The CDR3 contains 13 residues. The CDR3 spells CSTTGTGLKEQYF. CDR3 DNA: TGCAGCACTACCGGGACAGGGTTGAAAGAGCAGTACTTC.

CDR3 sequence: CASSVVGMGTSGGVETDTQYF. The CDR3, as DNA: TGTGCCAGCAGCGTAGTGGGTATGGGGACTAGCGGGGGGGTGGAAACAGATACGCAGTATTTT. The rearrangement uses TRBV9 and TRBJ2-3, with 16 positions matching TRBD2. The length of the CDR3 is 21 residues. The trim removed 0 bases at V and 3 bases at J, leaving 13 bases unmatched. CDR1 is SGDLS and CDR2 is YYNGEE in the germline V gene.

The chain links TRBV6-1 to TRBJ2-7; 7 bases fit TRBD1. There are 13 residues in the CDR3. Per germline, CDR1 MNHNS and CDR2 SASEGT. The junction had 6 bases not matched to a gene; V was cut back by 4 bases and J by 6 bases. Written as DNA, the CDR3 is TGTGCCAGCAGTGTTGACAGGGTCCTCGAGCAGTACGTC. This sequence encodes CASSVDRVLEQYV.

This chain connects TRBV5-6 to TRBJ2-5; no clear D gene. The CDR3 is 11 amino acids. CDR1 is SGHDT, CDR2 YYEEEE, per germline. Trimming removed 4 bases at V and 5 bases at J, with 6 bases between. CDR3 protein: CASSREETQYF. The CDR3 coding sequence is TGTGCCAGCAGCCGTGAGGAGACCCAGTACTTC.

The gene calls are TRBV27 and TRBJ1-1, with unresolved D. The germline gives CDR1 MNHEY, CDR2 SMNVEV (reference sequence). CDR3 size: 14 residues. V was clipped by 4 bases and J by 0 bases, with 9 bases between them. The CDR3 DNA reads as TGTGCCAGCAGTTGGAGAGGCATGAACACTGAAGCTTTCTTT. Amino acids: CASSWRGMNTEAFF.

V and J are TRBV9 and TRBJ1-3; D not certain. This CDR3 is 15 amino acids long. Trimming took off 2 bases at V and 4 bases at J, with 13 bases between the two ends. Germline CDR1 SGDLS, CDR2 YYNGEE. This CDR3 reads CASSVEGAYGNTIYF. The DNA of the CDR3 is TGTGCCAGCAGCGTCGAGGGAGCCTACGGAAACACCATATATTTT.

This chain joins TRBV11-2 and TRBJ1-1; TRBD1 is a possible D gene (6 bases). This CDR3 has 13 amino acids. Germline loops: CDR1 SGHAT, CDR2 FQNNGV. Between the trimmed V and J ends, which lost 1 base and 10 bases, there was a span of 13 bases. Here the CDR3 reads CASSLGGGSGAFF. CDR3 nucleotide sequence: TGTGCCAGCAGCTTAGGTGGGGGCTCGGGAGCTTTCTTT.

The chain uses TRBV11-2 and TRBJ1-6; no firm D call. The CDR3 length is 14 residues. CDR1 SGHAT and CDR2 FQNNGV come from the germline V gene. The V end was cut by 1 base, the J end by 9 bases, with 10 bases between. The CDR3 DNA is TGTGCCAGCAGCTTAGCTCCGTATCGTTCACCCCTCCACTTT. The encoded protein is CASSLAPYRSPLHF.

This rearrangement joins TRBV4-3 to TRBJ1-4; TRBD1 agrees at 7 bases. Germline loops: CDR1 LGHNA, CDR2 YSLEER. The CDR3 totals 16 residues. Unmatched junction bases numbered 15, after V lost 6 bases and J lost 8 bases. CDR3 DNA: TGCGCCAGCAGTCAAAATAGACAGGGACTTAGGGAAAAACTGTTTTTT. Protein product: CASSQNRQGLREKLFF.